This T cell receptor (beta chain) was sequenced during a study of spatial heterogeneity in lung cancer. On the study more broadly: Available follow-up PBMC samples, collected a median of around two years post-resection, were sequenced.

The CDR3 consists of 13 residues. Trimming took off 6 bases at V and 6 bases at J, with 14 bases between the two ends. Time point meaning: blood at routine non-recurrence follow-up after resection. TCRs were sequenced from unsorted whole RNA of tumor, nontumor lung or PBMC. This clonotype has ten or more counts. A distinct unique molecular identifier was carried by each TCR cDNA molecule. TCRdb analysed the 5' RACE reads with MiXCR anew, one entry per CDR3 protein. The table includes some 46,000 distinct CDR3 sequences, 12% detected once. This chain links TRBV12-3 or TRBV12-4 with TRBJ1-1, with D hard to call. The sequence came from a male donor with early-stage non-small cell lung cancer. Source: PBMCs, taken at follow-up. CDR3 residues: CASSYLRAAEAFF. The CDR3 nucleotides are TGTGCCAGCAGCTATCTCAGAGCAGCTGAAGCTTTCTTT.